The 32 T cell receptor beta chains listed next were all sequenced from one sample in a study of control samples from healthy donors and cancer patients. The table came from immunoSEQ multiplex PCR; TCRdb's copy has only in-frame clones and leaves some out. The sample gives about 150,000 clones, nearly 95% of which show up once; approximately 2.5% is in the top ten. The specimen sequenced was blood. The receptors stem from a man in his fifties in good health.

This rearrangement joins TRBV21-1 to TRBJ1-2; TRBD1, as called in the table, went unchecked against the DNA. TRBV21-1 counts as a pseudogene. This CDR3 contains 16 residues. The CDR3 DNA follows: TGTGCCAGCAGCAAAGCCGTAAGGACAGGGGGCATTGGCTACACCTTC. Its translation is CASSKAVRTGGIGYTF.

The J gene is TRBJ2-5, the V gene TRBV6-1; D call uncertain. V lost 3 bases and J lost 2, with 7 bases in between. The CDR3 sequence is 13 residues long. Per the germline V gene, CDR1 is MNHNS and CDR2 is SASEGT. The CDR3 protein is CASSDESQETQYF. The CDR3 coding sequence is TGTGCCAGCAGTGATGAGAGTCAAGAGACCCAGTACTTC.

The chain recombines TRBV18 with TRBJ1-1; possibly TRBD1 for D (5 bases). V was cut by 1 base and J by 7 bases, with 13 bases left in between. The CDR3 contains 14 residues. CDR1 and CDR2 from the germline V gene are KGHSH and LQKENI. CDR3 residues: CASSPRTPLGEAFF. Written as DNA, the CDR3 is TGTGCCAGCTCACCACGGACACCCCTTGGTGAAGCTTTCTTT. Full variable domain (outside the CDR3, taken from reference TRBV18 and TRBJ1-1): NAGVMQNPRHLVRRRGQEARLRCSPMKGHSHVYWYRQLPEEGLKFMVYLQKENIIDESGMPKERFSAEFPKEGPSILRIQQVVRGDSAAYFCASSPRTPLGEAFFGQGTRLTVV.

The chain joins TRBV6-1 to TRBJ2-2; the D gene is possibly TRBD1 (6 bases). The CDR3 is 16 amino acids. The V gene's germline CDR1 is MNHNS and CDR2 SASEGT. Trimming removed 2 bases from V and 2 bases from J, with 12 bases in between. The CDR3 reads CASSEKWTVNTGELFF. For the CDR3, the DNA is TGTGCCAGCAGTGAAAAGTGGACAGTTAACACCGGGGAGCTGTTTTTT.

The rearrangement links TRBV25-1 to TRBJ1-5; possibly TRBD1 for D (5 bases). From germline, CDR1 is MGHDK and CDR2 SYGVNS. Between the trimmed V and J ends, which lost 6 bases and 9 bases, there was a span of 15 bases. The CDR3 is 13 residues long. The CDR3 DNA reads TGTGCCAGCAGAGGGCAGGGCGAAGGGCCCCAGCATTTT. Translating gives CASRGQGEGPQHF.

The rearrangement links TRBV25-1 to TRBJ2-3, with TRBD1 identical over 9 bases. The ends lost 6 bases at V and 2 bases at J; junction bases unmatched: 3. This CDR3 comprises 14 residues. The germline gives CDR1 MGHDK, CDR2 SYGVNS. The CDR3 region is CASRGDRATDTQYF. CDR3 sequence (DNA): TGTGCCAGCAGGGGGGACAGGGCCACAGATACGCAGTATTTT. The full variable domain, completed using reference TRBV25-1 and TRBJ2-3, is EADIYQTPRYLVIGTGKKITLECSQTMGHDKMYWYQQDPGMELHLIHYSYGVNSTEKGDLSSESTVSRIRTEHFPLTLESARPSHTSQYLCASRGDRATDTQYFGPGTRLTVL.

The rearrangement uses TRBV28 and TRBJ1-6, with 7 bases aligning to TRBD1. CDR1 is MDHEN, CDR2 SYDVKM, per germline. This CDR3 region has 14 residues. Trimming took 6 bases from V and 4 from J; bases not matched to a gene: 3. The CDR3 region has the DNA TGTGCCAGCAGAGGGGGCCAATATAATTCACCCCTCCACTTT. It translates to CASRGGQYNSPLHF.

V usage is TRBV3-1 (or the pseudogene TRBV3-2) and J usage is TRBJ2-7, with unresolved D. V was shortened by 5 bases and J by 3 bases, with 5 bases between the two germline ends. Germline V gives CDR1 LGHDT, CDR2 YNNKEL (reference sequence). The CDR3 has 11 amino acids. CDR3: CASSALYEQYF. The CDR3 region has the DNA TGTGCCAGCAGCGCCCTCTACGAGCAGTACTTC.

This sequence joins TRBV9 and TRBJ2-5; D not resolved. The length of the CDR3 is 15 residues. Germline-derived CDR1 and CDR2 are SGDLS and YYNGEE. Trimming removed 0 bases from V and 1 base from J, with 10 bases in between. CDR3 protein: CASSVGASSQETQYF. CDR3 bases: TGTGCCAGCAGCGTAGGGGCTAGTTCCCAAGAGACCCAGTACTTC.

The chain carries TRBV2 and TRBJ1-1; 8 nucleotides match TRBD1. The trim removed 0 bases at V and 0 bases at J, leaving 9 bases unmatched. The CDR3 has 18 residues. The germline V gene has CDR1 SNHLY and CDR2 FYNNEI. CDR3 sequence reads: CASSEAQKTGDLNTEAFF. The CDR3 bases are TGTGCCAGCAGTGAAGCGCAAAAGACAGGGGACTTGAACACTGAAGCTTTCTTT.

This rearrangement joins TRBV19 to TRBJ1-6; D is ambiguous. The CDR3 covers 15 residues. The ends were cut back, 6 bases at V and 2 bases at J, with 11 bases in the middle. Germline V gene lookup returns CDR1 LNHDA and CDR2 SQIVND (reference sequence). The chain's CDR3 is CASRAKGAYNSPLHF. The DNA for the CDR3 is TGTGCCAGTAGAGCTAAGGGAGCCTATAATTCACCCCTCCACTTT.

The chain links TRBV20-1 to TRBJ1-1, with 9 bases aligning to TRBD1. Germline assignment: CDR1 DFQATT and CDR2 SNEGSKA (reference sequence). Unmatched junction bases numbered 2, after V lost 1 base and J lost 11 bases. CDR3 length: 11 amino acids. CDR3 sequence reads: CSARAGTGAFF. For the CDR3, the DNA is TGCAGTGCTAGAGCCGGGACAGGGGCTTTCTTT.

This rearrangement joins TRBV2 to TRBJ1-4; the D is unclear. This CDR3 spans 15 amino acids. CDR1 SNHLY and CDR2 FYNNEI come from the germline V gene. Trimming cost V 5 bases and J 0 bases, with 10 bases left between them. The CDR3, as DNA: TGTGCCAGCAGTCCGATCACCGCAACTAATGAAAAACTGTTTTTT. This sequence encodes CASSPITATNEKLFF.

The chain is built from TRBV4-1 and TRBJ1-1; possible D gene TRBD1, 6 bases. Germline V gene lookup returns CDR1 MGHRA and CDR2 YSYEKL. The V end was cut by 0 bases, the J end by 2 bases, with 16 bases between. The CDR3 is 17 amino acids. As DNA, the CDR3 is TGCGCCAGCAGCCAAGATAATGGCCGAGGGGGAAACACTGAAGCTTTCTTT. This gives the protein CASSQDNGRGGNTEAFF.

CDR3 DNA: TGCAGCGTTGCTCGGGACACTGAAGCTTTCTTT. As protein: CSVARDTEAFF. The V gene is TRBV29-1, the J gene TRBJ1-1, with D unclear. The CDR3 length is 11 residues. With 4 bases removed from V and 3 bases from J, the gap between germline ends came to 6 bases. The germline CDR1 and CDR2 sequences are SQVTM and ANQGSEA.

The V and J genes are TRBV20-1 and TRBJ1-6; a possible D gene is TRBD1 (5 bases). Germline CDR1 DFQATT, CDR2 SNEGSKA (reference sequence). The CDR3 spans 15 residues. The germline V and J ends were trimmed by 3 bases and 2 bases, with 11 bases remaining between them. CDR3 nucleotides: TGCAGTGCTAGTCCCGGAGGGGCCTATAATTCACCCCTCCACTTT. It encodes CSASPGGAYNSPLHF.

The rearrangement uses TRBV6-2 or TRBV6-3 and TRBJ2-1; D perhaps matches TRBD2 (5 bases). CDR3 length: 17 amino acids. Trimming cost V 5 bases and J 7 bases, with 24 bases left between them. Germline assignment: CDR1 MNHEY and CDR2 SVGEGT. The CDR3 is CASSAPLFGRARNEQFF. The CDR3 region has the DNA TGTGCCAGCAGTGCGCCCCTATTCGGGCGGGCCCGGAATGAGCAGTTCTTC.

This chain connects TRBV5-1 to TRBJ1-2; D is undetermined. The CDR3 totals 14 residues. CDR1 is SGHRS and CDR2 is YFSETQ in the germline V gene. Trimming shortened V by 1 base and J by 1 base, and 8 bases separated the two germline ends. The CDR3, as DNA: TGCGCCAGCAGCTTGTTAGACCTTAACTATGGCTACACCTTC. As protein: CASSLLDLNYGYTF.

This clone was seen just once. V gene TRBV9 combines with J gene TRBJ2-2; 7 positions agree with TRBD1. The CDR3 contains 15 residues. Germline CDR1 and CDR2: SGDLS and YYNGEE. Germline trimming cut 0 bases from V and 5 bases from J; bases unmatched to any gene: 4. The CDR3 region has the DNA TGTGCCAGCAGCGTAGCAGGGGGTGGTACCGGGGAGCTGTTTTTT. Its protein product is CASSVAGGGTGELFF.

V gene TRBV3-1 (or the pseudogene TRBV3-2) combines with J gene TRBJ1-5; D gene unclear. V was cut by 3 bases and J by 7 bases, with 10 bases left in between. The CDR3 extends over 13 amino acids. Germline values: CDR1 LGHDT, CDR2 YNNKEL (reference sequence). Here the CDR3 reads CASSHEGGQPQHF. The CDR3 DNA is TGTGCCAGCAGCCACGAAGGAGGGCAGCCCCAGCATTTT.

This chain uses TRBV19 with TRBJ1-5, with TRBD1 matching 10 bases. The V gene's germline CDR1 is LNHDA and CDR2 SQIVND (reference sequence). The CDR3 consists of 16 residues. After removal of 0 bases from V and 6 bases from J, the junction contained 5 bases not matched to a gene. The CDR3 DNA follows: TGTGCCAGTAGTATAGATGGGACAGGGGCCCGTCAGCCCCAGCATTTT. Translating it yields CASSIDGTGARQPQHF.

CDR3 DNA: TGTGCCACCAGTGATGTCCGGGACAGGGCACCCACAGATACGCAGTATTTT. Translating it yields CATSDVRDRAPTDTQYF. The chain carries TRBV24-1 and TRBJ2-3; 9 bases fit TRBD1. Germline V lookup: CDR1 KGHDR, CDR2 SFDVKD. CDR3 length equals 17 residues. Losses at the gene ends were 3 bases for V and 2 bases for J; bases not matched to a gene: 8.

The rearrangement links TRBV9 to TRBJ2-7; either TRBD1 or TRBD2 may fit D (5 bases each). This CDR3 comprises 13 residues. Germline V gives CDR1 SGDLS, CDR2 YYNGEE. Trimming pared 0 bases from V and 6 bases from J, leaving 10 bases between. This chain's CDR3 is CASSVAGTTEQYF. The DNA for the CDR3 is TGTGCCAGCAGCGTAGCAGGGACCACCGAGCAGTACTTC.

This chain links TRBV4-1 with TRBJ2-1, with D possibly matching TRBD2 (6 bases). The CDR3 sequence is 15 residues long. V gave up 1 base and J gave up 6 bases, with 13 bases separating them. Germline V CDR1 and CDR2: MGHRA, YSYEKL. The CDR3 DNA follows: TGCGCCAGCAGCCAAGCCAGACTAGATTCCAATGAGCAGTTCTTC. This encodes CASSQARLDSNEQFF.

This chain uses TRBV5-8 with TRBJ1-1; possibly TRBD1 for D (5 bases). Germline assignment: CDR1 SGHTS and CDR2 YDEGEE. The V end was cut by 5 bases, the J end by 0 bases, with 14 bases between. This CDR3 is built from 15 residues. The CDR3 bases are TGTGCCAGCAGACCAATGGGACGAGTGAACACTGAAGCTTTCTTT. Translating it yields CASRPMGRVNTEAFF.

The chain employs TRBV7-9 and TRBJ1-2; no reliable D call. CDR3 length: 14 amino acids. The V end was cut by 3 bases, the J end by 2 bases, with 10 bases between. CDR1 SEHNR and CDR2 FQNEAQ come from the germline V gene (reference sequence). In DNA, the CDR3 is TGTGCCAGCAGCTTCGTTCCGGGGAACTATGGCTACACCTTC. Its protein product is CASSFVPGNYGYTF. The full variable domain, its missing parts supplied by reference TRBV7-9 and TRBJ1-2, is DTGVSQNPRHKITKRGQNVTFRCDPISEHNRLYWYRQTLGQGPEFLTYFQNEAQLEKSRLLSDRFSAERPKGSFSTLEIQRTEQGDSAMYLCASSFVPGNYGYTFGSGTRLTVV.

The DNA of the CDR3 is TGTGCCAGCAGTTACTACGCTAGCGGCCACAATGAGCAGTTCTTC. Translated, it gives CASSYYASGHNEQFF. The gene calls are TRBV6-5 and TRBJ2-1, with 7 bases lining up with TRBD2. J was trimmed by 5 bases and V by 1 base; bases with no gene match: 5. CDR1 is MNHEY, CDR2 SVGAGI, per germline. This CDR3 is 15 amino acids long.

This chain links TRBV24-1 with TRBJ2-5, with TRBD2 matching 11 bases. Germline V gives CDR1 KGHDR, CDR2 SFDVKD. The CDR3 sequence is 15 residues long. J lost 3 bases, V lost 3 bases, and 2 bases had no gene match. The CDR3, as DNA: TGTGCCACCAGTGATCCGGGACTAGCGGAAGAGACCCAGTACTTC. Protein sequence: CATSDPGLAEETQYF.

The gene calls are TRBV5-1 and TRBJ2-7, with a possible D match to TRBD2 (5 bases). The CDR3 consists of 13 residues. The germline CDR1 and CDR2 sequences are SGHRS and YFSETQ. Trimming stripped 3 bases from V and 3 bases from J, with 10 bases between. The CDR3 protein is CASSSDGVYEQYF. DNA of the CDR3: TGCGCCAGCAGCTCGGACGGGGTCTACGAGCAGTACTTC. The whole variable domain, filled in from reference TRBV5-1 and TRBJ2-7, reads KAGVTQTPRYLIKTRGQQVTLSCSPISGHRSVSWYQQTPGQGLQFLFEYFSETQRNKGNFPGRFSGRQFSNSRSEMNVSTLELGDSALYLCASSSDGVYEQYFGPGTRLTVT.

The genes are TRBV6-1 and TRBJ1-2; D is undetermined. Deletions cut 1 base from V and 4 bases from J, with 13 bases between. CDR1 and CDR2 from the germline V gene are MNHNS and SASEGT. The length of the CDR3 is 15 residues. Written as DNA, the CDR3 is TGTGCCAGCAGTGAAGGGCCAACCTCCGGCTATGGCTACACCTTC. Its protein product is CASSEGPTSGYGYTF.

V is TRBV28 and J is TRBJ1-5; the D gene is possibly TRBD1 (6 bases). Trimming cost V 5 bases and J 7 bases, with 18 bases left between them. There are 15 residues in the CDR3. Germline CDR1 reads MDHEN; CDR2 reads SYDVKM. This CDR3 is CASSPLLGGEQPQHF. The CDR3, as DNA: TGTGCCAGCAGTCCCCTCTTGGGGGGCGAGCAGCCCCAGCATTTT.

This chain connects TRBV28 to TRBJ2-5; D unresolved. V gave up 7 bases and J gave up 2 bases, with 11 bases separating them. Looked up from germline, CDR1 is MDHEN and CDR2 is SYDVKM. The CDR3 totals 13 residues. The CDR3 DNA reads TGTGCCAGCAATCGTGGACGGCAAGAGACCCAGTACTTC. Encoded protein: CASNRGRQETQYF. Filled out from reference TRBV28 and TRBJ2-5, the complete variable domain reads DVKVTQSSRYLVKRTGEKVFLECVQDMDHENMFWYRQDPGLGLRLIYFSYDVKMKEKGDIPEGYSVSREKKERFSLILESASTNQTSMYLCASNRGRQETQYFGPGTRLLVL.